This note documents a single T cell receptor (beta chain) sequence. V shed 0 bases and J shed 6 bases, with 17 bases lying between them. The CDR3 has 16 amino acids. Germline assignment: CDR1 MGHRA and CDR2 YSYEKL. The sample is drawn from a study of T cell responses to AZD1222 COVID-19 vaccine. Sequencing was performed with immunoSEQ multiplex PCR; in TCRdb, only in-frame clones are kept and a portion is missing. This repertoire shows some 100,000 clones, about 90% found once; its top ten account for about 4.5%. This material consisted of peripheral blood, taken 28 days after the second AZD1222 dose. The source is an adult who received the AZD1222 COVID-19 vaccine. J is TRBJ2-5 and V is TRBV4-1, with a weak D call TRBD2 (6 bases). Here the CDR3 DNA reads TGCGCCAGCAGCCAAGAGGAGGGAGGAAGGCTGAAGACCCAGTACTTC. Its protein is CASSQEEGGRLKTQYF.